This is a list of T cell receptor beta chains from one sample in a study of T cell repertoires in cytomegalovirus infection. TCRdb used MiXCR to reprocess the reads, holding one entry per CDR3 protein. This table has 150,000 to 200,000 distinct CDR3 sequences, roughly 9% appearing once. The specimen sequenced was PBMCs. The receptors originated from a human donor in good health (CMV status not recorded). Some clones in this sample may be carry-over from other donors' samples. CDR3s leave out the opening cysteine and the closing phenylalanine or tryptophan. A D gene is named only where the DNA matches it firmly. For some rows the clone size is stated as once, few or many, or as a class when expanded; others skip it.

v_call: TRBV29-1
clone_size: few
d_call: TRBD1
j_call: TRBJ1-1
cdr3_aa: SVEGFSGGRMAEAF

v_call: TRBV7-2
clone_size: many
d_call: -
j_call: TRBJ1-2
cdr3_aa: ASSLVRGPNYGYT

v_call: TRBV2
clone_size: few
d_call: TRBD1
j_call: TRBJ1-2
cdr3_aa: ASSRQGTQDGYT

v_call: TRBV20-1
clone_size: -
d_call: -
j_call: TRBJ2-3
cdr3_aa: SASALPDRQTPPLFTQY

v_call: TRBV7-8
clone_size: many
d_call: -
j_call: TRBJ1-5
cdr3_aa: ASSDRRRGSGQPQH

v_call: TRBV7-2
clone_size: many
d_call: TRBD2
j_call: TRBJ2-7
cdr3_aa: ASSLGAGAEEQY

v_call: TRBV9
clone_size: few
d_call: TRBD2
j_call: TRBJ2-1
cdr3_aa: ASSALSLLAGGEQF

v_call: TRBV18
clone_size: many
d_call: -
j_call: TRBJ1-4
cdr3_aa: ASSPQKGTATGEKLF

v_call: TRBV7-2
clone_size: many
d_call: -
j_call: TRBJ1-1
cdr3_aa: ASSLTVKDAWNTEAF

v_call: TRBV6-6
clone_size: many
d_call: -
j_call: TRBJ2-1
cdr3_aa: ASSSTTGSHEQF

v_call: TRBV7-2
clone_size: many
d_call: TRBD1
j_call: TRBJ2-4
cdr3_aa: ASSLAGRGNIQY

v_call: TRBV15
clone_size: few
d_call: TRBD1
j_call: TRBJ1-4
cdr3_aa: ATSGLMRTGGEKLF

v_call: TRBV24-1
clone_size: -
d_call: -
j_call: TRBJ2-7
cdr3_aa: ATSDFRAGAYEQY

v_call: TRBV7-2
clone_size: many
d_call: TRBD2
j_call: TRBJ2-3
cdr3_aa: ASSLVRGAGGRGDTQY

v_call: TRBV7-2
clone_size: many
d_call: -
j_call: TRBJ1-1
cdr3_aa: ASSFVGKNTEAF

v_call: TRBV29-1
clone_size: many
d_call: TRBD1
j_call: TRBJ1-1
cdr3_aa: SVAGQGWGGTEAF

v_call: TRBV28
clone_size: few
d_call: TRBD1
j_call: TRBJ2-5
cdr3_aa: ASSRDRDETQY

v_call: TRBV6-1
clone_size: many
d_call: -
j_call: TRBJ1-1
cdr3_aa: ASSAFPYAGATTTEAF

v_call: TRBV6-5
clone_size: few
d_call: -
j_call: TRBJ2-3
cdr3_aa: ASSPPGGVGTDTQY

v_call: TRBV6-2/TRBV6-3
clone_size: many
d_call: -
j_call: TRBJ2-1
cdr3_aa: ASSYLATTYNEQF